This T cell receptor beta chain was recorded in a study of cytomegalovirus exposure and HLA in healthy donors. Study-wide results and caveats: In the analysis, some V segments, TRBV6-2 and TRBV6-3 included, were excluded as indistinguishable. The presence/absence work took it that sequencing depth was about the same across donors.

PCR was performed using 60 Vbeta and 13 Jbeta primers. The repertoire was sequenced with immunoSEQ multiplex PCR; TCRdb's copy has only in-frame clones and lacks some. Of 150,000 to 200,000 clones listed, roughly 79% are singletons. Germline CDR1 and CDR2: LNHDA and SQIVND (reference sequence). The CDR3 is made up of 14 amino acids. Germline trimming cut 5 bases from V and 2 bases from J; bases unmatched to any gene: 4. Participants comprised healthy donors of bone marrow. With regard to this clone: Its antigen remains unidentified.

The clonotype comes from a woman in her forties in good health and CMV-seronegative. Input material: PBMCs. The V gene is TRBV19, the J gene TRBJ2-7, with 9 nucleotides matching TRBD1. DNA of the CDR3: TGTGCCAGTAGTCCTCGGACAGGGGCCTACGAGCAGTACTTC. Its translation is CASSPRTGAYEQYF. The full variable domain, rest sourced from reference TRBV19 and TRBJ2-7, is DGGITQSPKYLFRKEGQNVTLSCEQNLNHDAMYWYRQDPGQGLRLIYYSQIVNDFQKGDIAEGYSVSREKKESFPLTVTSAQKNPTAFYLCASSPRTGAYEQYFGPGTRLTVT.